The 10 T cell receptor beta chains below all came from one sample that was sequenced in a study of naive and memory T cell subsets. A UMI-containing oligonucleotide was joined by 3' ligation to the TCR cDNA template. The SP2 primer and nested alpha and beta constant region primers amplified ligated cDNA in four rounds. TCRdb re-called the 5' RACE reads with MiXCR, one entry per CDR3 protein. Found here are tens of thousands of distinct CDR3 sequences, approximately 8% of them singletons; the top ten hold more than 7.5%. Receptors were obtained from a female donor in good health.

The chain is built from TRBV20-1 and TRBJ1-1; D perhaps matches TRBD1 (5 bases). Germline lookup yields CDR1 DFQATT and CDR2 SNEGSKA (reference sequence). The CDR3 spans 12 residues. With 3 bases removed from V and 8 bases from J, the gap between germline ends came to 13 bases. The CDR3, as DNA: TGCAGTGCTAGCAAAGGAGGGACCGAAGCTTTCTTT. This codes for CSASKGGTEAFF.

This clonotype occurred many times. The CDR3 nucleotides read TGTGCCAGCAGCGAGGGATATGGCTACACCTTC. Its protein is CASSEGYGYTF. The chain employs TRBV7-9 and TRBJ1-2; D remains ambiguous. Germline CDR1 reads SEHNR; CDR2 reads FQNEAQ (reference sequence). This CDR3 has 11 amino acids. Trimming cost V 5 bases and J 5 bases, with 6 bases left between them.

J is TRBJ1-2 and V is TRBV29-1, with TRBD1 identical over 9 bases. The CDR3 runs 14 residues. Germline assignment: CDR1 SQVTM and CDR2 ANQGSEA. The trim removed 4 bases at V and 2 bases at J, leaving 5 bases unmatched. In DNA, the CDR3 is TGCAGCGTTGCCAGGACAGGGGAGAACTATGGCTACACCTTC. Translated, it gives CSVARTGENYGYTF.

This clonotype was seen ten or more times. This chain links TRBV29-1 with TRBJ2-1; 7 bases map to TRBD2. V dropped 7 bases and J dropped 2; count of bases not matched to a gene: 8. This CDR3 has 14 residues. Germline CDR1 and CDR2: SQVTM and ANQGSEA. CDR3 in amino acids: CSAYSGETYNEQFF. The CDR3 DNA reads as TGCAGCGCCTACAGCGGGGAGACCTACAATGAGCAGTTCTTC.

This clonotype came up many times. The CDR3 DNA reads as TGCAGTGCTAGAGTCGGTGCACAAAGGAACACTGAAGCTTTCTTT. As protein: CSARVGAQRNTEAFF. V and J are TRBV20-1 and TRBJ1-1; D remains unclear. This CDR3 has 15 amino acids. In germline, CDR1 is DFQATT, CDR2 SNEGSKA (reference sequence). Trimming removed 1 base from V and 1 base from J, with 13 bases in between.

This clonotype was seen many times. The DNA of the CDR3 is TGTGCCATCAGGGACATATATGAGCGGGGGAATACGCAGTATTTT. Encoded protein: CAIRDIYERGNTQYF. The gene calls are TRBV10-3 and TRBJ2-3, with TRBD2 matching 8 bases. V lost 6 bases and J lost 7; bases outside the gene matches: 12. The germline V gene encodes CDR1 ENHRY and CDR2 SYGVKD. There are 15 residues in the CDR3.

The J gene is TRBJ2-5, the V gene TRBV5-1; perhaps TRBD1 as D (6 bases). The CDR3 contains 14 residues. CDR1 SGHRS and CDR2 YFSETQ come from the germline V gene. V lost 2 bases, J lost 5 bases, and 13 bases lay in between. As DNA, the CDR3 is TGCGCCAGCAGCTTAACAGGGATGAGGGAGACCCAGTACTTC. Protein sequence: CASSLTGMRETQYF. Filled out from reference TRBV5-1 and TRBJ2-5, the complete variable domain reads KAGVTQTPRYLIKTRGQQVTLSCSPISGHRSVSWYQQTPGQGLQFLFEYFSETQRNKGNFPGRFSGRQFSNSRSEMNVSTLELGDSALYLCASSLTGMRETQYFGPGTRLLVL.

This clonotype was recorded a few times. This chain uses TRBV5-1 with TRBJ2-3; 8 nucleotides match TRBD1. The CDR3 extends over 17 amino acids. Germline CDR1 and CDR2: SGHRS and YFSETQ. J gave up 4 bases and V 0 bases, and 10 bases lay outside the gene matches. In nucleotides, the CDR3 is TGCGCCAGCAGCTTGGTGGGACAGGCCTTTGGGGCAGATACGCAGTATTTT. Its protein product is CASSLVGQAFGADTQYF.

This clonotype was recorded at least ten times. V gene TRBV4-3 combines with J gene TRBJ1-6; D gene uncertain. Trimming shortened V by 0 bases and J by 6 bases, and 12 bases separated the two germline ends. The length of the CDR3 is 16 residues. Germline V gene lookup returns CDR1 LGHNA and CDR2 YSLEER. The CDR3 nucleotides are TGCGCCAGCAGCCAAGATCCGGGGTTTATTAATTCACCCCTCCACTTT. It yields the protein CASSQDPGFINSPLHF.

Notes on this clonotype: At one end the junction does not follow the germline gene, possibly because of a read error. This chain uses TRBV9 with TRBJ2-7, with 7 bases aligning to TRBD2. CDR3 size: 15 residues. Per germline, CDR1 SGDLS and CDR2 YYNGEE. CDR3 region: CDSSVDSGAPYEQYF. The CDR3 DNA reads as TGTGACAGCAGCGTAGACAGCGGGGCCCCCTACGAGCAGTACTTC. The variable domain in full, with the rest retrieved from reference TRBV9 and TRBJ2-7, is DSGVTQTPKHLITATGQRVTLRCSPRSGDLSVYWYQQSLDQGLQFLIQYYNGEERAKGNILERFSAQQFPDLHSELNLSSLELGDSALYFCDSSVDSGAPYEQYFGPGTRLTVT.